The 26 T cell receptor beta chains below were found in one sample sequenced in a study of cytomegalovirus exposure and HLA in healthy donors. PCR amplification relied on 60 Vbeta primers (plus 13 Jbeta primers). Generated by immunoSEQ multiplex PCR, the TCRdb table keeps only in-frame clones and is missing some. The table has about 170,000 clones, over 60% seen once. The material sequenced was PBMCs. Receptor source: a woman between 50 and 59 years old in good health and CMV-seronegative.

The V call is TRBV7-2, the J call TRBJ1-2, with 12 bases identical to TRBD1. CDR1 is SGHTA and CDR2 is FQGNSA in the germline V gene. V lost 4 bases and J lost 7; bases outside the gene matches: 10. CDR3 length: 16 residues. The CDR3 bases are TGTGCCAGCAGCTACGCCAAGGGACAGGGGGCGCTTGGCTACACCTTC. Translated: CASSYAKGQGALGYTF.

This rearrangement joins TRBV11-3 to TRBJ1-1; 8 bases align to TRBD1. In germline, CDR1 is SGHNT, CDR2 YENEEA. V trimming: 1 base; J trimming: 2 bases; junction bases outside the gene matches: 9. The CDR3 has 17 amino acids. CDR3: CASSLGTGTGYNTEAFF. The CDR3 DNA reads as TGTGCCAGCAGCTTAGGTACCGGGACAGGTTACAACACTGAAGCTTTCTTT.

The rearrangement uses TRBV5-1 and TRBJ1-6; 7 nucleotides line up with TRBD1. Germline CDR1 reads SGHRS; CDR2 reads YFSETQ. This CDR3 comprises 15 residues. Unmatched junction bases numbered 6, after V lost 3 bases and J lost 6 bases. CDR3 residues: CASSWNRGPNSPLHF. In DNA, the CDR3 is TGCGCCAGCAGCTGGAACAGGGGACCTAATTCACCCCTCCACTTT.

The V and J genes are TRBV28 and TRBJ2-5; TRBD2 matches at 9 bases. J lost 7 bases, V lost 5 bases, and 14 bases had no gene match. CDR1 is MDHEN, CDR2 SYDVKM, per germline. CDR3 length equals 16 residues. In DNA form, the CDR3 reads TGTGCCAGCAGTCTGACTAGCGGAAACCTACCAGGGACCCAGTACTTC. This encodes CASSLTSGNLPGTQYF. Complete variable domain (other parts from reference TRBV28 and TRBJ2-5): DVKVTQSSRYLVKRTGEKVFLECVQDMDHENMFWYRQDPGLGLRLIYFSYDVKMKEKGDIPEGYSVSREKKERFSLILESASTNQTSMYLCASSLTSGNLPGTQYFGPGTRLLVL.

The chain joins TRBV10-1 to TRBJ2-7, with D perhaps matching TRBD2 (5 bases). Germline CDR1 WNHNN, CDR2 SYGVQD (reference sequence). Trimming removed 5 bases at V and 5 bases at J, with 10 bases between. The length of the CDR3 is 12 residues. The CDR3 region has the DNA TGCGCCAGCAGTCAGCCGGGAAACGAGCAGTACTTC. It is translated as CASSQPGNEQYF.

The chain joins TRBV5-8 to TRBJ2-7; TRBD2 matches 8 bases. Unmatched junction bases numbered 8, after V lost 3 bases and J lost 0 bases. Germline loops: CDR1 SGHTS, CDR2 YDEGEE. The CDR3 runs 16 residues. The DNA of the CDR3 is TGTGCCAGCAGCTGCCCTCCGGGAGGGAGCTCCTACGAGCAGTACTTC. Protein: CASSCPPGGSSYEQYF.

A few counts support this clone. V usage is TRBV30 and J usage is TRBJ2-7, with 8 positions matching TRBD2. This CDR3 is built from 12 residues. V lost 4 bases, J lost 4 bases, and 3 bases stayed unmatched. Looked up from germline, CDR1 is GTSNPN and CDR2 is SVGIG (reference sequence). This CDR3 is CAWTSGYYEQYF. CDR3 coding DNA: TGTGCCTGGACTAGCGGGTATTACGAGCAGTACTTC.

V gene TRBV6-5 combines with J gene TRBJ2-3; 7 bases are shared with TRBD2. Germline CDR1 and CDR2: MNHEY and SVGAGI. The V gene end was trimmed by 2 bases and the J gene end by 2 bases; junction bases not matched to a gene: 4. This CDR3 contains 15 residues. The CDR3 sequence is CASSYGRGITDTQYF. CDR3 nucleotide sequence: TGTGCCAGCAGTTACGGGCGGGGGATCACAGATACGCAGTATTTT.

As for this clone: An end of the junction does not agree with germline; a read error may underlie this. V is TRBV28 and J is TRBJ1-4; 8 bases agree with TRBD1. The germline V gene has CDR1 MDHEN and CDR2 SYDVKM. CDR3 length: 16 amino acids. CDR3 in DNA: TGTGCCAGCAGTCTCATGGGGCAGGGGGCTAAGGAAAAACTGTTTTTT. Translated, it gives CASSLMGQGAKEKLFF.

A remark on this clone: This likely comes from a read error, as the CDR3 has no conserved phenylalanine or tryptophan at its end. The chain joins TRBV18 to TRBJ1-5; TRBD1 aligns across 7 bases. V dropped 6 bases and J dropped 5; count of bases not matched to a gene: 10. Germline V gene data show CDR1 as KGHSH and CDR2 as LQKENI. This CDR3 comprises 15 residues. The CDR3 is CASSRLQGRDQPQHL. CDR3 sequence (DNA): TGTGCCAGCTCCCGCCTACAGGGGCGAGATCAGCCCCAGCATCTT.

A word on this clone: The identical CDR3 is also encoded by other nucleotide sequences in the sample. The chain joins TRBV5-1 to TRBJ1-2, with D possibly TRBD1 on 5 matching bases. The CDR3 totals 14 residues. CDR1 is SGHRS and CDR2 is YFSETQ in the germline V gene. Deletions cut 4 bases from V and 0 bases from J, with 10 bases between. The CDR3 bases are TGCGCCAGCAGCCTGGGGGACTCTAACTATGGCTACACCTTC. Translating gives CASSLGDSNYGYTF.

The rearrangement links TRBV28 to TRBJ2-3, with TRBD2 matching over 10 bases. Per germline, CDR1 MDHEN and CDR2 SYDVKM. CDR3 length: 15 amino acids. Unmatched junction bases numbered 8, after V lost 6 bases and J lost 5 bases. The CDR3 loop is CASSPLSGGQDTQYF. In DNA form, the CDR3 reads TGTGCCAGCAGCCCGCTTAGCGGGGGGCAAGATACGCAGTATTTT.

This clone was picked up a small number of times. V gene TRBV14 combines with J gene TRBJ2-6, with D tentatively TRBD1 (5 bases). Trimming took 0 bases from V and 4 from J, leaving 16 bases between them. CDR3 size: 18 residues. In germline, CDR1 is SGHDN, CDR2 FVKESK. The CDR3 reads CASSQDWGSSIGANVLTF. CDR3 DNA: TGTGCCAGCAGCCAAGATTGGGGCAGCTCCATCGGGGCCAACGTCCTGACTTTC. The variable domain in full, completed from reference TRBV14 and TRBJ2-6, reads EAGVTQFPSHSVIEKGQTVTLRCDPISGHDNLYWYRRVMGKEIKFLLHFVKESKQDESGMPNNRFLAERTGGTYSTLKVQPAELEDSGVYFCASSQDWGSSIGANVLTFGAGSRLTVL.

The V and J genes are TRBV28 and TRBJ1-6, with TRBD1 matching over 7 bases. V shed 6 bases, J shed 9 bases, and the junction held 11 bases outside the gene matches. Germline V gene lookup returns CDR1 MDHEN and CDR2 SYDVKM. The CDR3 totals 15 residues. CDR3 DNA sequence: TGTGCCAGCAGCCCCCGGGACAGCAAGTTTTCACCCCTCCACTTT. This translates into CASSPRDSKFSPLHF.

The chain employs TRBV5-4 and TRBJ2-2, with 7 nucleotides matching TRBD1. This CDR3 spans 16 amino acids. The trim removed 4 bases at V and 2 bases at J, leaving 8 bases unmatched. Germline loops: CDR1 SGHNT, CDR2 YYREEE (reference sequence). The CDR3 DNA sequence: TGTGCCAGCAGCGGGGGACAGTTCGCTAACACCGGGGAGCTGTTTTTT. Translating gives CASSGGQFANTGELFF. The whole variable domain, remainder taken from reference TRBV5-4 and TRBJ2-2, is ETGVTQSPTHLIKTRGQQVTLRCSSQSGHNTVSWYQQALGQGPQFIFQYYREEENGRGNFPPRFSGLQFPNYSSELNVNALELDDSALYLCASSGGQFANTGELFFGEGSRLTVL.

A single count supports this clone. The chain employs TRBV15 and TRBJ1-1; 7 nucleotides align to TRBD1. CDR1 is LNHNV and CDR2 is YYDKDF in the germline V gene (reference sequence). The V gene end was trimmed by 1 base and the J gene end by 5 bases; junction bases not matched to a gene: 4. CDR3 length: 14 residues. The CDR3 reads CATSRGQGWTEAFF. The CDR3 region has the DNA TGTGCCACCAGCAGAGGACAGGGCTGGACTGAAGCTTTCTTT.

This rearrangement joins TRBV18 to TRBJ1-1, with 7 nucleotides matching TRBD1. The V segment lost 4 bases and the J segment 3 bases; nucleotides outside the gene matches: 5. CDR3 length equals 14 residues. From germline, CDR1 is KGHSH and CDR2 LQKENI. The CDR3 loop is CASSLFDRDTEAFF. Here the CDR3 DNA reads TGTGCCAGCTCACTATTCGACAGGGACACTGAAGCTTTCTTT.

The rearrangement joins TRBV7-6 to TRBJ2-1; 8 bases fit TRBD1. In germline, CDR1 is SGHVS, CDR2 FNYEAQ. The CDR3 loop spans 14 amino acids. Trimming removed 5 bases from V and 9 bases from J; junction bases left unmatched: 9. This CDR3 is CASSRAQGDTEQFF. The CDR3 bases are TGTGCCAGCAGCCGTGCACAGGGGGATACTGAGCAGTTCTTC.

The chain couples TRBV19 to TRBJ1-4, with 8 bases lining up with TRBD1. The CDR3 spans 18 residues. After removal of 9 bases from V and 8 bases from J, the junction contained 23 bases not matched to a gene. Germline CDR1 reads LNHDA; CDR2 reads SQIVND (reference sequence). CDR3 amino acids: CASNLPGTGGVRSEKLFF. The CDR3 DNA sequence: TGTGCCAGCAATCTACCTGGGACAGGAGGTGTACGGAGCGAAAAACTGTTTTTT.

The rearrangement links TRBV28 to TRBJ2-7, with 9 nucleotides matching TRBD2. Germline values: CDR1 MDHEN, CDR2 SYDVKM. Trimming at V came to 8 bases and at J to 0 bases, leaving 8 bases not matched to a gene. The CDR3 runs 15 residues. The CDR3 nucleotides read TGTGCCAGCGGCATTGCGGGAGGGTTCTCCTACGAGCAGTACTTC. This translates into CASGIAGGFSYEQYF. The full variable domain, rest sourced from reference TRBV28 and TRBJ2-7, is DVKVTQSSRYLVKRTGEKVFLECVQDMDHENMFWYRQDPGLGLRLIYFSYDVKMKEKGDIPEGYSVSREKKERFSLILESASTNQTSMYLCASGIAGGFSYEQYFGPGTRLTVT.

This chain's CDR3 is CASSIRDEQFF. CDR3 DNA: TGTGCCAGTAGTATACGGGATGAGCAGTTCTTC. V and J are TRBV19 and TRBJ2-1; D gene uncertain. V lost 2 bases to trimming and J lost 8 bases, with 4 bases between them. The CDR3 sequence is 11 residues long. Germline loops: CDR1 LNHDA, CDR2 SQIVND (reference sequence).

The gene calls are TRBV27 and TRBJ2-2; the D gene is possibly TRBD1 (5 bases). V lost 1 base and J lost 7, with 13 bases in between. In germline, CDR1 is MNHEY, CDR2 SMNVEV (reference sequence). The CDR3 contains 15 residues. The CDR3 loop is CASSLLGQGGGELFF. The CDR3 region has the DNA TGTGCCAGCAGTTTATTGGGCCAGGGCGGCGGGGAGCTGTTTTTT.

The CDR3 loop reads CASSALSGYEQYF. The CDR3 DNA sequence: TGTGCCAGCAGCGCCCTTAGCGGCTACGAGCAGTACTTC. The chain uses TRBV7-2 and TRBJ2-7; weak D call: TRBD2 (6 bases). The V gene lost 5 bases and the J gene lost 3 bases, with 11 bases spanning the gap. Germline CDR1 SGHTA, CDR2 FQGNSA. The CDR3 is 13 residues long.

This clone was seen only once. This sequence joins TRBV19 and TRBJ2-5; D is ambiguous. This CDR3 has 14 amino acids. V was shortened by 3 bases and J by 4 bases, with 12 bases between the two germline ends. Looked up from germline, CDR1 is LNHDA and CDR2 is SQIVND (reference sequence). In DNA form, the CDR3 reads TGTGCCAGTAGTATTGCGGTACGAGGAGAGACCCAGTACTTC. Its protein is CASSIAVRGETQYF.

The chain joins TRBV6-1 to TRBJ2-1; 8 positions match TRBD1. The germline CDR1 and CDR2 sequences are MNHNS and SASEGT. Trimming cost V 2 bases and J 5 bases; bases outside gene matches: 14. The CDR3 covers 18 residues. CDR3 bases: TGTGCCAGCAGTGAACCTTACAGGACAGGGATGACCGACAATGAGCAGTTCTTC. Translation: CASSEPYRTGMTDNEQFF.

The chain has TRBV5-5 and TRBJ2-1; D remains ambiguous. V dropped 0 bases and J dropped 4 bases, with 11 bases sitting between them. CDR1 and CDR2 from the germline V gene are SGHKS and YYEKEE (reference sequence). This CDR3 has 15 amino acids. CDR3 amino acids: CASSLEVQRYNEQFF. CDR3 nucleotide sequence: TGTGCCAGCAGCTTGGAGGTACAGAGATACAATGAGCAGTTCTTC.